The 7 T cell receptor beta chains below were found in one sample sequenced in a study of human T cells and chemical hapten exposure. TCRdb processed the RACE reads anew with MiXCR; each CDR3 protein has one entry. The table lists 85,000 to 100,000 distinct CDR3 sequences, about 28% of them singletons, with approximately 10% in the top ten. Time point here: patch test 3, about 24 weeks after DPC sensitization. Treatment reported: therapeutic diphenylcyclopropenone sensitization with weekly scalp DPC. The sample in question was whole blood, obtained in connection with sensitization to the hapten diphenylcyclopropenone (DPC). The origin of the receptors is a man aged 35 to 55 with alopecia areata. Some clones in this sample may be carry-over from other donors' samples.

The chain combines TRBV5-4 with TRBJ2-5, with D perhaps given as TRBD1 or TRBD2 (5 bases each). The CDR3 length is 14 residues. The germline V gene encodes CDR1 SGHNT and CDR2 YYREEE (reference sequence). Trimming removed 4 bases at V and 2 bases at J, with 12 bases between. The CDR3 region has the DNA TGTGCCAGCAGCGGGGGACGGCTACAAGAGACCCAGTACTTC. It specifies CASSGGRLQETQYF.

This clonotype was observed a few times. V gene TRBV18 combines with J gene TRBJ2-5, with D unclear. Trimming removed 5 bases at V and 1 base at J, with 2 bases between. This CDR3 region has 11 residues. The germline V gene has CDR1 KGHSH and CDR2 LQKENI. This CDR3 reads CASSSQETQYF. The DNA for the CDR3 is TGTGCCAGCTCATCCCAAGAGACCCAGTACTTC.

The gene calls are TRBV7-6 and TRBJ1-1, with D unclear. The CDR3 contains 15 residues. CDR1 SGHVS and CDR2 FNYEAQ come from the germline V gene. The germline V and J ends were trimmed by 1 base and 4 bases, with 13 bases remaining between them. This chain's CDR3 is CASSLVRGGSTEAFF. The CDR3 DNA reads TGTGCCAGCAGCTTAGTTCGAGGCGGCTCCACTGAAGCTTTCTTT.

This clonotype was counted a few times. The chain links TRBV20-1 to TRBJ1-6; TRBD1 matches 8 bases. Germline trimming cut 0 bases from V and 9 bases from J; bases unmatched to any gene: 4. The germline gives CDR1 DFQATT, CDR2 SNEGSKA (reference sequence). CDR3 length equals 14 residues. The DNA for the CDR3 is TGCAGTGCTAGAGAGTCAGGGGGCGGTTCACCCCTCCACTTT. The encoded protein is CSARESGGGSPLHF.

V usage is TRBV7-2 and J usage is TRBJ2-3; D ambiguous. The ends were cut back, 4 bases at V and 2 bases at J, with 4 bases in the middle. CDR1 and CDR2 from the germline V gene are SGHTA and FQGNSA. The CDR3 consists of 12 residues. CDR3 loop: CASSYPTDTQYF. In DNA form, the CDR3 reads TGTGCCAGCAGCTACCCCACAGATACGCAGTATTTT.

The chain couples TRBV20-1 to TRBJ2-2; 8 positions match TRBD1. Germline lookup yields CDR1 DFQATT and CDR2 SNEGSKA (reference sequence). V was clipped by 3 bases and J by 5 bases; unmatched bases: 11. The CDR3 totals 16 residues. The CDR3 DNA is TGCAGTGCTAGCCTCCCCAGGACAGGGTCAACCGGGGAGCTGTTTTTT. Its translation is CSASLPRTGSTGELFF.

The genes are TRBV6-1 and TRBJ2-3, with TRBD2 matching over 9 bases. Germline values: CDR1 MNHNS, CDR2 SASEGT. The trim removed 7 bases at V and 4 bases at J, leaving 6 bases unmatched. The CDR3 spans 14 residues. The CDR3 reads CASTLAGEADTQYF. The CDR3 region has the DNA TGTGCCAGCACTTTAGCGGGAGAGGCAGATACGCAGTATTTT.